This T cell receptor (beta chain) was retrieved from a study of blood T cells in healthy people across ages. The CDR3 extends over 13 amino acids. Germline CDR1 SGHRS, CDR2 YFSETQ. The V gene end was trimmed by 4 bases and the J gene end by 10 bases; junction bases not matched to a gene: 11. Comments on this clonotype: The target antigen is unknown.

General study results and limits: Diversity figures based on one million T cells were deemed too low. Long-lived donors had more naive CD4+ cells and higher diversity than aged donors.

A J-beta primer mix and a sample-barcoded 5' primer were used in a second PCR of about 7 to 12 cycles. TCRdb redid the calling of the 5' RACE reads with MiXCR, one entry per CDR3 protein. The table includes 1,300,000 or so distinct CDR3 sequences, roughly 64% detected once. The chain employs TRBV5-1 and TRBJ2-7; 7 nucleotides line up with TRBD1. Sequencing was performed on blood. This receptor was obtained from a young man in good health. The CDR3 sequence is CASSTGTAPQQYF. CDR3 in DNA: TGCGCCAGCAGCACTGGGACAGCGCCCCAACAGTACTTC.